Below are 27 T cell receptor beta chains sequenced from a single sample in a study of blood T cell repertoires in COVID-19 (dated by TCRdb to 2018 to 2021). Receptor amplification or capture employed the immunoSEQ multiplex PCR assay. In TCRdb, the immuneACCESS table is reduced to in-frame sequences with V and J assigned. These tables do not hold every clone; where another copy was compared, an unresolved V gene accounts for under half, and the others remain unexplained. The sample has some 150,000 clones on record, roughly 86% of them singletons. The ten most abundant clones make up around 3.5% of the sample. Material: peripheral blood. The source of these receptors is a man aged 65 to 85 with acute or convalescent COVID-19.

The table lists this clone with a count of one. The chain has TRBV15 and TRBJ2-1; 7 bases are a match to TRBD1. V was pared by 1 base and J by 10 bases, with 13 bases of the junction left unmatched. The CDR3 has 16 residues. Germline CDR1 reads LNHNV; CDR2 reads YYDKDF (reference sequence). The chain's CDR3 is CATSRGIEGGRGEQFF. CDR3 nucleotides: TGTGCCACCAGCAGAGGGATAGAAGGGGGCCGGGGAGAGCAGTTCTTC.

This chain links TRBV3-1 (or the pseudogene TRBV3-2) with TRBJ1-2; 7 nucleotides match TRBD1. Unmatched junction bases numbered 9, after V lost 2 bases and J lost 6 bases. From germline, CDR1 is LGHDT and CDR2 YNNKEL (reference sequence). The CDR3 has 15 residues. In DNA form, the CDR3 reads TGTGCCAGCAGCCAACCCACGACAGGGAGGCATGGCTACACCTTC. Translated: CASSQPTTGRHGYTF.

This chain joins TRBV28 and TRBJ1-5, with 8 positions matching TRBD1. This CDR3 contains 15 residues. CDR1 and CDR2 (germline): MDHEN, SYDVKM. Trimming took 8 bases from V and 0 from J; bases not matched to a gene: 6. In DNA form, the CDR3 reads TGTGCCAGCGGTGGACAGGGCTATAGCAATCAGCCCCAGCATTTT. Amino acids: CASGGQGYSNQPQHF.

The chain recombines TRBV5-1 with TRBJ2-1; the D gene is possibly TRBD1 (5 bases). CDR1 is SGHRS, CDR2 YFSETQ, per germline. V was clipped by 0 bases and J by 6 bases, with 13 bases between them. The CDR3 covers 15 residues. CDR3 DNA: TGCGCCAGCAGCTTGGGTCAGGGTCCCTTCAATGAGCAGTTCTTC. Protein: CASSLGQGPFNEQFF.

This chain links TRBV12-3 or TRBV12-4 with TRBJ2-3, with a possible D match to TRBD1 (5 bases). The V gene lost 11 bases and the J gene lost 3 bases, with 15 bases spanning the gap. This CDR3 has 13 residues. The CDR3 here is CAVQGWWTDTQYF. In DNA, the CDR3 is TGTGCCGTCCAGGGATGGTGGACAGATACGCAGTATTTT.

This clone appeared a single time. V is TRBV7-9 and J is TRBJ1-4; tentative D call: TRBD1 (5 bases). From germline, CDR1 is SEHNR and CDR2 FQNEAQ (reference sequence). The CDR3 consists of 15 residues. V shed 3 bases and J shed 6 bases, with 14 bases lying between them. The CDR3 protein is CASSFGSGYDEKLFF. In DNA form, the CDR3 reads TGTGCCAGCAGCTTCGGGTCAGGGTACGATGAAAAACTGTTTTTT.

This clone was counted at least ten times. The chain employs TRBV4-3 and TRBJ2-1; weak D call: TRBD2 (5 bases). The V and J ends lost 1 base and 9 bases respectively, with 13 bases between them. Per the germline V gene, CDR1 is LGHNA and CDR2 is YSLEER. The CDR3 is 14 amino acids. For the CDR3, the DNA is TGCGCCAGCAGCCAAGCTAGCACGGGTAGTGAGCAGTTCTTC. It is translated as CASSQASTGSEQFF.

V and J are TRBV5-8 and TRBJ1-6; 9 positions match TRBD1. The CDR3 totals 15 residues. Germline lookup yields CDR1 SGHTS and CDR2 YDEGEE. V dropped 4 bases and J dropped 11; count of bases not matched to a gene: 10. The CDR3 region has the DNA TGTGCCAGCAGCCAAACGGGACAGGGCAAGCCACCCCTCCACTTT. Translating it yields CASSQTGQGKPPLHF.

The chain employs TRBV5-1 and TRBJ1-3, with D hard to call. From germline, CDR1 is SGHRS and CDR2 YFSETQ. The V and J ends lost 4 bases and 0 bases respectively, with 8 bases between them. This CDR3 is 14 amino acids long. CDR3 in amino acids: CASSDTVSGNTIYF. CDR3 DNA: TGCGCCAGCAGCGATACAGTCTCTGGAAACACCATATATTTT.

The chain recombines TRBV30 with TRBJ2-1; no firm D call. This CDR3 is built from 13 residues. V was clipped by 0 bases and J by 10 bases, with 13 bases between them. Germline V gene data show CDR1 as GTSNPN and CDR2 as SVGIG (reference sequence). Written as DNA, the CDR3 is TGTGCCTGGAGTGTCGCCCTACAGATGGAGCAGTTCTTC. Translated, it gives CAWSVALQMEQFF.

CDR3 sequence (DNA): TGTGCCAGCAGTTACTCGTACACACCAGTCGCTGGCTACACCTTC. Translating gives CASSYSYTPVAGYTF. This chain links TRBV6-6 with TRBJ1-2; D ambiguous. The germline V and J ends were trimmed by 0 bases and 7 bases, with 15 bases remaining between them. In germline, CDR1 is MNHNY, CDR2 SVGAGI (reference sequence). CDR3 length: 15 amino acids.

This sequence joins TRBV7-3 and TRBJ2-3; 9 bases align to TRBD1. Germline CDR1 reads SGHTA; CDR2 reads FQGTGA. After removal of 5 bases from V and 4 bases from J, the junction contained 19 bases not matched to a gene. This CDR3 region has 19 residues. Here the CDR3 DNA reads TGTGCCAGCAGCGTCCCCGGAGATCTGGGGACAGGGAAGGCAGATACGCAGTATTTT. Its translation is CASSVPGDLGTGKADTQYF.

V usage is TRBV5-1 and J usage is TRBJ1-2, with D perhaps TRBD1 (6 bases). Trimming removed 3 bases at V and 3 bases at J, with 12 bases between. There are 14 residues in the CDR3. Germline V gene sequence: CDR1 SGHRS, CDR2 YFSETQ. Here the CDR3 reads CASSSQDRYYGYTF. The DNA for the CDR3 is TGCGCCAGCAGCTCCCAGGACAGATACTATGGCTACACCTTC.

This chain connects TRBV6-5 to TRBJ1-5, with D possibly TRBD1 on 6 matching bases. This CDR3 comprises 15 residues. Germline V gene lookup returns CDR1 MNHEY and CDR2 SVGAGI. The germline V and J ends were trimmed by 5 bases and 5 bases, with 16 bases remaining between them. The CDR3 DNA is TGTGCCAGCAGTCCCCGGGCAGGGGACCATCAGCCCCAGCATTTT. Amino acids: CASSPRAGDHQPQHF.

The J gene is TRBJ1-5, the V gene TRBV18; TRBD1 matches 7 bases. Germline lookup yields CDR1 KGHSH and CDR2 LQKENI. The CDR3 length is 13 residues. Trimming cost V 4 bases and J 5 bases; bases outside gene matches: 2. CDR3 bases: TGTGCCAGCTCACTCGACAGGGATCAGCCCCAGCATTTT. Amino acids: CASSLDRDQPQHF.

The rearrangement joins TRBV2 to TRBJ1-5; TRBD1 matches at 9 bases. CDR1 is SNHLY and CDR2 is FYNNEI in the germline V gene. The CDR3 extends over 14 amino acids. V was clipped by 7 bases and J by 5 bases; unmatched bases: 6. This chain's CDR3 is CASTTTGGDQPQHF. In DNA form, the CDR3 reads TGTGCCAGCACTACGACAGGGGGGGATCAGCCCCAGCATTTT.

This chain links TRBV7-2 with TRBJ2-1, with D unclear. In germline, CDR1 is SGHTA, CDR2 FQGNSA. V lost 5 bases, J lost 14 bases, and 7 bases lay in between. CDR3 size: 9 residues. The CDR3 DNA sequence: TGTGCCAGCAGCCCGGAGAAGTTCTTC. This codes for CASSPEKFF. Looking up the rest from reference TRBV7-2 and TRBJ2-1 gives the full variable domain: GAGVSQSPSNKVTEKGKDVELRCDPISGHTALYWYRQSLGQGLEFLIYFQGNSAPDKSGLPSDRFSAERTGGSVSTLTIQRTQQEDSAVYLCASSPEKFFGPGTRLTVL.

J is TRBJ1-1 and V is TRBV11-1; D is uncertain. V dropped 3 bases and J dropped 1 base, with 6 bases sitting between them. Germline V gene lookup returns CDR1 SGHAT and CDR2 FQDESV (reference sequence). The CDR3 is 13 amino acids. CDR3 in amino acids: CASSFSKNTEAFF. The CDR3 DNA is TGTGCCAGCAGCTTTAGCAAGAACACTGAAGCTTTCTTT.

This clone was seen just once. The chain links TRBV4-3 to TRBJ2-7; weak D call: TRBD1 (6 bases). The V end lost 0 bases, the J end lost 4 bases, and 16 bases lay between the germline ends. The CDR3 has 16 amino acids. Germline V gene data show CDR1 as LGHNA and CDR2 as YSLEER. CDR3 in amino acids: CASSQEGNRVVYEQYF. As DNA, the CDR3 is TGCGCCAGCAGCCAAGAGGGTAACAGGGTGGTGTACGAGCAGTACTTC.

CDR3 protein: CASIKQGATTYEQYF. The CDR3 DNA is TGTGCCAGCATCAAACAGGGGGCCACAACCTACGAGCAGTACTTC. The V call is TRBV27, the J call TRBJ2-7; the match to TRBD1 covers 9 bases. With V trimmed by 7 bases and J by 2 bases, 9 bases remained unmatched. Germline values: CDR1 MNHEY, CDR2 SMNVEV (reference sequence). The CDR3 is 15 residues long.

The CDR3 spells CASSPRTGGYNEQFF. CDR3 coding DNA: TGTGCCAGTAGTCCACGGACAGGGGGGTACAATGAGCAGTTCTTC. The rearrangement uses TRBV19 and TRBJ2-1, with 10 bases that match TRBD1. CDR1 is LNHDA and CDR2 is SQIVND in the germline V gene (reference sequence). The CDR3 is 15 amino acids. The junction had 5 bases not matched to a gene; V was cut back by 5 bases and J by 4 bases.

V is TRBV11-3 and J is TRBJ2-4; 8 positions agree with TRBD1. Germline trimming cut 5 bases from V and 0 bases from J; bases unmatched to any gene: 12. The CDR3 is made up of 18 amino acids. Germline V lookup: CDR1 SGHNT, CDR2 YENEEA. The CDR3 nucleotides read TGTGCCAGCAGCGTCGGGACAGGACAATCACTAGCCAAAAACATTCAGTACTTC. Protein sequence: CASSVGTGQSLAKNIQYF.

The CDR3 DNA reads as TGTGCCAGCAGCTCTCCAGGGAATTCACCCCTCCACTTT. Protein: CASSSPGNSPLHF. The genes are TRBV7-2 and TRBJ1-6, with D possibly matching TRBD1 (5 bases). The CDR3 is made up of 13 amino acids. The germline CDR1 and CDR2 sequences are SGHTA and FQGNSA. The ends were cut back, 4 bases at V and 7 bases at J, with 8 bases in the middle.

This chain connects TRBV6-5 to TRBJ2-5; the D gene is possibly TRBD2 (6 bases). The CDR3 length is 13 residues. V lost 5 bases, J lost 5 bases, and 12 bases lay in between. CDR1 is MNHEY, CDR2 SVGAGI, per germline. CDR3 in amino acids: CASSPTSAETQYF. CDR3 nucleotides: TGTGCCAGCAGTCCGACTAGTGCGGAGACCCAGTACTTC.

This clone has more than one count but fewer than ten. The gene calls are TRBV6-5 and TRBJ2-2, with 10 bases that match TRBD2. Unmatched junction bases numbered 6, after V lost 4 bases and J lost 4 bases. Germline assignment: CDR1 MNHEY and CDR2 SVGAGI. This CDR3 is built from 16 residues. CDR3 sequence reads: CASSSASGGGTGELFF. In DNA, the CDR3 is TGTGCCAGCAGTTCGGCTAGCGGGGGAGGCACCGGGGAGCTGTTTTTT.

This chain joins TRBV28 and TRBJ2-7; D is possibly TRBD2 (5 bases). V was pared by 7 bases and J by 7 bases, with 17 bases between. The germline gives CDR1 MDHEN, CDR2 SYDVKM. This CDR3 has 13 amino acids. The DNA for the CDR3 is TGTGCCAGCATTAAACGAGGGAAAACGGAGCAGTACTTC. Amino acid sequence: CASIKRGKTEQYF.

Only one count was recorded for this clone. The V and J genes are TRBV5-4 and TRBJ2-5, with 10 bases identical to TRBD2. This CDR3 contains 15 residues. V was pared by 4 bases and J by 2 bases, with 5 bases of the junction left unmatched. CDR1 is SGHNT and CDR2 is YYREEE in the germline V gene (reference sequence). CDR3 residues: CASSHQRGGQETQYF. CDR3 coding DNA: TGTGCCAGCAGCCACCAGCGGGGGGGGCAAGAGACCCAGTACTTC.